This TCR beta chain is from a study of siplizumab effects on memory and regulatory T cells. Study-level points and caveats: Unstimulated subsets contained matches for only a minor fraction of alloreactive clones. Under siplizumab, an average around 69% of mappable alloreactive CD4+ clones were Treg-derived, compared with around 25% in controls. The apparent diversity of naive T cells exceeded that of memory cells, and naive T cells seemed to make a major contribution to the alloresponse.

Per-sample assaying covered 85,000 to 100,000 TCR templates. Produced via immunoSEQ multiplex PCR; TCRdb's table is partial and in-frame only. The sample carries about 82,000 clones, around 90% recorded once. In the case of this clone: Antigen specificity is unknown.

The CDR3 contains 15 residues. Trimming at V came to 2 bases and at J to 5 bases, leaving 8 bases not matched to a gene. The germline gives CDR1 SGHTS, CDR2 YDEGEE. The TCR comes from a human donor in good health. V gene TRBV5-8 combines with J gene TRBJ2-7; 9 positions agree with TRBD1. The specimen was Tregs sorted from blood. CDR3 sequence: CASSLWTGVNHEQYF. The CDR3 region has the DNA TGTGCCAGCAGCTTATGGACAGGGGTGAACCACGAGCAGTACTTC. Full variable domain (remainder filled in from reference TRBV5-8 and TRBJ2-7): EAGVTQSPTHLIKTRGQQATLRCSPISGHTSVYWYQQALGLGLQFLLWYDEGEERNRGNFPPRFSGRQFPNYSSELNVNALELEDSALYLCASSLWTGVNHEQYFGPGTRLTVT.